Here is one T cell receptor beta chain with its context. What it binds is unknown. Time point in this sample: pretreatment peripheral blood. Diagnoses among patients were locally advanced or metastatic urothelial carcinoma. Some clones are missing from TCRdb's copy, which holds only in-frame ones; the method was immunoSEQ multiplex PCR. The table shows about 56,000 clones, with 65% to 90% occurring only once. The data stem from a study of PD-L1 blockade in urothelial cancer. The overall study: Analysis of blood occurred 3 weeks (second dose) and 6 weeks after treatment start.

Germline CDR1 is WNHNN and CDR2 is SYGVQD (reference sequence). This CDR3 has 16 amino acids. V was clipped by 2 bases and J by 4 bases; unmatched bases: 8. Study-wide points: Durable benefit was linked to greater 3-week expansion of tumor-associated blood clones.

This chain joins TRBV10-1 and TRBJ2-5; TRBD2 matches 9 bases. The receptor's source is a man between 65 and 80 years old with urothelial cancer. Sequenced here: PBMCs, sampled around atezolizumab (anti-PD-L1) treatment. The CDR3 spells CASSEGSGSPTETQYF. DNA for the CDR3: TGCGCCAGCAGTGAGGGTAGCGGGAGCCCTACAGAGACCCAGTACTTC.